This T cell receptor beta chain was identified during a study of T cell responses to AZD1222 COVID-19 vaccine. Assay: immunoSEQ multiplex PCR; the TCRdb copy retains only in-frame clones and omits some. The sample consists of approximately 120,000 clones, 87% of them appearing once. The ends were cut back, 0 bases at V and 5 bases at J, with 2 bases in the middle. Germline V lookup: CDR1 SGHNT, CDR2 YYREEE (reference sequence). The CDR3 has 12 amino acids. Note on this clone: Its antigen is still unknown.

Findings and caveats of the study: White British ancestry dominated among donors, who included more females, and clonal diversity was possibly underestimated.

The chain joins TRBV5-4 to TRBJ1-4; no clear D gene. The sequence came from an adult who received the AZD1222 COVID-19 vaccine. The sequenced sample was peripheral blood, obtained 28 days after the second AZD1222 dose. This CDR3 reads CASSLGNEKLFF. Here the CDR3 DNA reads TGTGCCAGCAGCTTGGGGAATGAAAAACTGTTTTTT.